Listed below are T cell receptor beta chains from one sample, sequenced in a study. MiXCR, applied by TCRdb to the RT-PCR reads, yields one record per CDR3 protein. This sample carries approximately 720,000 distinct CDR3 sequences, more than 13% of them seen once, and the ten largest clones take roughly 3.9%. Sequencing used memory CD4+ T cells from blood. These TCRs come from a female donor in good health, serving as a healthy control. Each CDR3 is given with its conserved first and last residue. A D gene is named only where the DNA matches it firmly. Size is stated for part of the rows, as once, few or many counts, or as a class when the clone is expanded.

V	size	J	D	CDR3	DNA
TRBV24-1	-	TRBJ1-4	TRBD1	CATSDPHFGQGGEKLFF	TGTGCCACCAGTGATCCCCATTTTGGACAGGGGGGTGAAAAACTGTTTTTT
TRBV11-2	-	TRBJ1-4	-	CASSRSGTLGEKLFF	TGTGCCAGCAGCCGTTCCGGGACATTAGGGGAAAAACTGTTTTTT
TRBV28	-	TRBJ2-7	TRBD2	CASTRAGVDYEQYF	TGTGCCAGCACCCGAGCGGGAGTGGACTACGAGCAGTACTTC
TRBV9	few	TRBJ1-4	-	CASTPRAATNEKLFF	TGTGCCAGCACGCCGCGGGCAGCAACTAATGAAAAACTGTTTTTT
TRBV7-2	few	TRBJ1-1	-	CASSLRRAELAFF	TGTGCCAGCAGCTTACGCAGGGCTGAATTGGCTTTCTTT
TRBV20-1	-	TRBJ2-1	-	CSAREAGIDRRFSEQFF	TGCAGTGCTAGAGAGGCTGGAATAGACAGGCGTTTCAGCGAGCAGTTCTTC
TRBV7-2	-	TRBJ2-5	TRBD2	CASSFQRGVGETQYF	TGTGCCAGCAGCTTCCAGCGGGGGGTCGGGGAGACCCAGTACTTC
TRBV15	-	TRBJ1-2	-	CATSRDREVNGYTF	TGTGCCACCAGCAGAGACAGGGAGGTTAATGGCTACACCTTC
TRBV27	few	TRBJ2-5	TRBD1	CASSPPSQGRETQYF	TGTGCCAGCAGTCCACCCTCACAGGGGCGGGAGACCCAGTACTTC
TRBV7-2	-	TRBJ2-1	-	CASSVARSGGHEQFF	TGTGCCAGCAGCGTCGCCAGATCCGGCGGCCATGAGCAGTTCTTC
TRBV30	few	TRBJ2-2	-	CAWSRKDRTAGELFF	TGTGCCTGGAGTCGAAAGGACAGAACGGCCGGGGAGCTGTTTTTT
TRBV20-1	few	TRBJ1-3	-	CSASVGEISGNTIYF	TGCAGTGCTAGCGTCGGGGAAATCTCTGGAAACACCATATATTTT
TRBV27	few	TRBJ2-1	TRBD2	CASTTLAGTSYNEQFF	TGTGCCAGCACGACACTAGCGGGAACTTCCTACAATGAGCAGTTCTTC
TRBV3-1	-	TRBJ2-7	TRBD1	CASSQGDSGSYEQYF	TGTGCCAGCAGCCAAGGGGACAGTGGCTCCTACGAGCAGTACTTC
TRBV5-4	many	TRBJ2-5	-	CASSRTAQETQYF	TGTGCCAGCTCAAGGACGGCCCAAGAGACCCAGTACTTC
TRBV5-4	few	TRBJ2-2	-	CASSFMGGAGELFF	TGTGCCAGCAGCTTCATGGGGGGTGCCGGGGAGCTGTTTTTT
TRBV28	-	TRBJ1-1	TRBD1	CASRPWTGGRTEAFF	TGTGCCAGCAGGCCCTGGACAGGGGGACGCACTGAAGCTTTCTTT
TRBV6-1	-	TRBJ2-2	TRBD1	CASSRDRELAGELFF	TGTGCCAGCAGCCGGGACAGGGAGCTCGCCGGGGAGCTGTTTTTT
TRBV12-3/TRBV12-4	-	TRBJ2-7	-	CASSLGMRIYNEQYF	TGTGCCAGCAGTTTAGGGATGAGGATCTACAATGAGCAGTACTTC
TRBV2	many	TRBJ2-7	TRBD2	CAGTSGSSYEQYF	TGTGCCGGCACTAGCGGGAGCTCCTACGAGCAGTACTTC
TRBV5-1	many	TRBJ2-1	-	CASRNDNNEQFF	TGCGCCAGCAGGAATGATAACAATGAGCAGTTCTTC
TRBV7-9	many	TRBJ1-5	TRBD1	CASSLEGQGILYQPQHF	TGTGCCAGCAGCTTAGAGGGACAGGGTATTTTATACCAGCCCCAGCATTTT
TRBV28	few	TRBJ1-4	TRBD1	CATVTGATNEKLFF	TGTGCCACTGTTACAGGGGCGACGAATGAAAAACTGTTTTTT
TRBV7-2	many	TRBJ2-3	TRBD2	CASSQSGRAWADTQYF	TGTGCCAGCAGCCAGAGCGGGAGGGCCTGGGCAGATACGCAGTATTTT
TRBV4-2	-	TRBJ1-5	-	CASSTGLTNQPQHF	TGTGCCAGCAGCACCGGGCTCACCAATCAGCCCCAGCATTTT
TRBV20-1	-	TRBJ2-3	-	CSAEGVAALDTDTQYF	TGCAGTGCCGAGGGCGTAGCAGCGCTCGACACAGATACGCAGTATTTT
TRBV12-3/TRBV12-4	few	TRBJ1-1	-	CASSLAPGLNTEAFF	TGTGCCAGCAGCTTGGCCCCGGGATTGAACACTGAAGCTTTCTTT
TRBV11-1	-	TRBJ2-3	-	CASSFEDSQGDTQYF	TGTGCCAGCAGCTTTGAAGACTCCCAAGGAGATACGCAGTATTTT
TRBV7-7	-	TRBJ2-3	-	CASSLGYQDTQYF	TGTGCTAGCAGCTTAGGGTACCAAGATACGCAGTATTTT
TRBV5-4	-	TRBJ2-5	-	CASSLISDRGETQYF	TGTGCCAGCAGCCTCATCTCGGACCGGGGGGAGACCCAGTACTTC
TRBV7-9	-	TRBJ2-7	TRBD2	CASGRGVGRASYEQYF	TGTGCCAGCGGCCGAGGGGTCGGGAGGGCGTCCTACGAGCAGTACTTC
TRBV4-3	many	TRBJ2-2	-	CASSQELVNSNTGELFF	TGCGCCAGCAGCCAAGAATTGGTCAATTCGAACACCGGGGAGCTGTTTTTT
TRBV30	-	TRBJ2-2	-	CAWSEGRVNTGELFF	TGTGCCTGGAGTGAGGGCAGGGTCAACACCGGGGAGCTGTTTTTT
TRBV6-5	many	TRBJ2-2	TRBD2	CASSWGSGSETGELFF	TGTGCCAGCAGTTGGGGGAGCGGGAGTGAGACCGGGGAGCTGTTTTTT
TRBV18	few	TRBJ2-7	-	CASSATNPYEQYF	TGTGCCAGCTCGGCAACAAACCCCTACGAGCAGTACTTC
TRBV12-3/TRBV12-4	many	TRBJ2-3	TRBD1	CASIPGQPTDTQYF	TGTGCCAGCATTCCGGGACAGCCCACAGATACGCAGTATTTT
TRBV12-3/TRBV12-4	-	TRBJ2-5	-	CASSLGGAGPHQETQYF	TGTGCCAGCAGTTTAGGGGGCGCGGGGCCACACCAAGAGACCCAGTACTTC
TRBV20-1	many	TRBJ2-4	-	CSARDVRDPNIQYF	TGCAGTGCTAGAGATGTAAGGGATCCAAACATTCAGTACTTC
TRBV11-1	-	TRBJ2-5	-	CASSLSVSETQYF	TGTGCCAGCAGCTTAAGTGTTTCGGAGACCCAGTACTTC